Listed below are T cell receptor beta chains from one sample, sequenced in a study of CD39 and CD103 CD8 tumor-infiltrating T cells. Repertoires were generated with immunoSEQ multiplex PCR, while TCRdb's copy carries only in-frame clones and drops some. The data hold about 7,400 clones, with around 69% observed a single time. Material: CD8+ T cells sorted from blood. The receptors shown here come from a human donor with head and neck squamous cell carcinoma. Both conserved end residues are part of each CDR3. The order of the fields is clone size, D gene, J gene, V gene, CDR3 protein, CDR3 DNA. The D gene is left open where the match is weak. Clone size is given for some rows only: seen once, a few or many times, or a class if the clone is expanded.

-,TRBD1,TRBJ2-1,TRBV9,CASSEPRDRGHYNEQFF,TGTGCCAGCAGCGAGCCGAGGGACAGGGGGCATTACAATGAGCAGTTCTTC
few,TRBD1,TRBJ1-1,TRBV28,CASSDLLDRENTEAFF,TGTGCCAGCAGTGATTTGCTCGACAGGGAGAACACTGAAGCTTTCTTT
few,TRBD2,TRBJ2-7,TRBV10-1,CASSEVGTSGVHF,TGCGCCAGCAGTGAGGTAGGGACTAGCGGAGTACACTTC
-,-,TRBJ2-1,TRBV28,CASSFPGVMMNEQFF,TGTGCCAGCAGTTTCCCGGGAGTAATGATGAATGAGCAGTTCTTC
few,-,TRBJ2-2,TRBV28,CASSTRGTGELFF,TGTGCCAGCAGTACCAGGGGCACCGGGGAGCTGTTTTTT
-,-,TRBJ2-1,TRBV7-3,CASSSNNEQFF,TGTGCCAGCAGCTCTAATAATGAGCAGTTCTTC
few,TRBD1,TRBJ2-7,TRBV27,CASSLSPPDRAPSYEQYF,TGTGCCAGCAGTTTATCGCCCCCGGACAGGGCCCCTTCTTACGAGCAGTACTTC
-,TRBD1,TRBJ2-5,TRBV28,CASSFGAGGVETQYF,TGTGCCAGCAGTTTTGGAGCAGGGGGCGTAGAGACCCAGTACTTC
-,TRBD2,TRBJ2-3,TRBV6-6,CASSLAADTQYF,TGTGCCAGCAGTCTAGCGGCAGATACGCAGTATTTT
-,TRBD1,TRBJ2-5,TRBV7-8,CASSSGQGPETQYF,TGTGCCAGCAGCTCTGGACAGGGCCCAGAGACCCAGTACTTC
few,-,TRBJ2-1,TRBV6-5,CASSYSHSSSYNEQFF,TGTGCCAGCAGTTACTCTCACTCGAGCTCCTACAATGAGCAGTTCTTC
-,-,TRBJ2-4,TRBV2,CASSEESKNIQYF,TGTGCCAGCAGTGAGGAAAGCAAAAACATTCAGTACTTC
-,-,TRBJ1-5,TRBV5-6,CASSLWGGSGGSEPQHF,TGTGCCAGCAGCCTTTGGGGTGGCTCCGGCGGAAGTGAGCCCCAGCATTTT
-,-,TRBJ2-3,TRBV5-8,CASSLVGVSTDTQYF,TGTGCCAGCAGCTTGGTCGGGGTTAGCACAGATACGCAGTATTTT
-,-,TRBJ2-7,TRBV13,CASSAQRAGYEQYF,TGTGCCAGCAGCGCCCAGCGGGCGGGCTACGAGCAGTACTTC
-,-,TRBJ2-7,TRBV12-2,CASRLGLTGPKDYEQYF,TGTGCAAGTCGCTTAGGATTGACGGGACCCAAGGACTACGAGCAGTACTTC